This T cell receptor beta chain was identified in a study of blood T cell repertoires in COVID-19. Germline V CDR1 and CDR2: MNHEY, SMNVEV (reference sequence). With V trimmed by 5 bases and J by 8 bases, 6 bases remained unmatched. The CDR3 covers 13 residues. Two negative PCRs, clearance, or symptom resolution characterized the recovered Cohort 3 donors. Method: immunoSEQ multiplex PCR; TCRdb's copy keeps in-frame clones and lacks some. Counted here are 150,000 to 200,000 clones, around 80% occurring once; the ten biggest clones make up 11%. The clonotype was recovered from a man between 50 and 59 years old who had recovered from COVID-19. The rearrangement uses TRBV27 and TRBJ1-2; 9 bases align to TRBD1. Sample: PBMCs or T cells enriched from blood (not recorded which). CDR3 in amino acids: CASSQRTGDGYTF. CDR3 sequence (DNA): TGTGCCAGCAGTCAACGGACAGGGGACGGCTACACCTTC.